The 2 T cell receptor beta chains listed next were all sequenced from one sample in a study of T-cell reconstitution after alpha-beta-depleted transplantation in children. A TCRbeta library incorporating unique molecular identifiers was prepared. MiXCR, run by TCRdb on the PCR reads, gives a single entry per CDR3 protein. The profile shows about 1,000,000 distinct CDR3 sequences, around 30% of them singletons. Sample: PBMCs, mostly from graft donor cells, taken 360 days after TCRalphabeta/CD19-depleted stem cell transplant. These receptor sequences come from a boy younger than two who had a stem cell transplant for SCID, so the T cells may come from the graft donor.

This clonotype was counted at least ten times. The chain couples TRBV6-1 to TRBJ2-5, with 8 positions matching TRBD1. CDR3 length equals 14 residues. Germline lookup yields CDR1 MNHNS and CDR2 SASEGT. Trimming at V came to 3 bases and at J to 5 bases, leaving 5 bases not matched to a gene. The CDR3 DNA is TGTGCCAGCAGTGACAGGGGGCTTAGGGAGACCCAGTACTTC. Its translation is CASSDRGLRETQYF.

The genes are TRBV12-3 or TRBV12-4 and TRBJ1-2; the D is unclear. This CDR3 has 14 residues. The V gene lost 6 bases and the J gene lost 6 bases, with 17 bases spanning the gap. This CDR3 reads CASSPRASLNGYTF. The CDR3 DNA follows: TGTGCCAGCAGCCCCCGGGCCTCCCTGAATGGCTACACCTTC.